Listed here are 27 T cell receptor beta chains from one sample, sequenced in a study of graft-versus-host responses after intestinal transplantation. Here immunoSEQ multiplex PCR was the method, and the copy in TCRdb shows in-frame clones only, minus some. The sample consists of fewer than 15,000 clones, over 70% of them appearing once. The material was PBMCs, obtained around 130 days after transplant. These receptor sequences come from a human patient who received an intestinal transplant, so some T cells may come from the graft donor.

The CDR3 loop is CASSQGMDTGELFF. The CDR3, as DNA: TGTGCCAGCAGCCAAGGGATGGACACCGGGGAGCTGTTTTTT. The chain is built from TRBV11-2 and TRBJ2-2, with D hard to call. Germline assignment: CDR1 SGHAT and CDR2 FQNNGV. This CDR3 comprises 14 residues. Trimming stripped 5 bases from V and 3 bases from J, with 10 bases between.

The chain carries TRBV5-6 and TRBJ1-1; D is unresolved. This CDR3 contains 15 residues. Germline CDR1 is SGHDT and CDR2 is YYEEEE. V gave up 0 bases and J gave up 1 base, with 10 bases separating them. The CDR3 sequence: CASSLGVSQNTEAFF. DNA for the CDR3: TGTGCCAGCAGCTTGGGGGTCAGTCAGAACACTGAAGCTTTCTTT.

This clone occurred once. J is TRBJ2-7 and V is TRBV9; TRBD1 or TRBD2 may be the D gene (5 bases each). CDR3 length: 14 amino acids. Germline V gene data show CDR1 as SGDLS and CDR2 as YYNGEE. V lost 0 bases and J 4 bases, leaving 11 bases between the germline ends. In DNA, the CDR3 is TGTGCCAGCAGCGTAGGGGACGGAGAATACGAGCAGTACTTC. Amino acid sequence: CASSVGDGEYEQYF. Full variable domain (remainder filled in from reference TRBV9 and TRBJ2-7): DSGVTQTPKHLITATGQRVTLRCSPRSGDLSVYWYQQSLDQGLQFLIQYYNGEERAKGNILERFSAQQFPDLHSELNLSSLELGDSALYFCASSVGDGEYEQYFGPGTRLTVT.

The chain employs TRBV7-3 and TRBJ2-1, with TRBD2 matching 13 bases. Germline-derived CDR1 and CDR2 are SGHTA and FQGTGA. The CDR3 totals 16 residues. After removal of 7 bases from V and 8 bases from J, the junction contained 11 bases not matched to a gene. The CDR3 DNA sequence: TGTGCCAGCACCTACGGGACTAGCGGGACCGGCGATGAGCAGTTCTTC. It is translated as CASTYGTSGTGDEQFF.

This chain uses TRBV28 with TRBJ2-3; weak D call: TRBD2 (6 bases). The germline V gene encodes CDR1 MDHEN and CDR2 SYDVKM. Trimming took 6 bases from V and 4 from J, leaving 17 bases between them. The CDR3 sequence is 15 residues long. CDR3 protein: CASSFSGAGSDTQYF. CDR3 coding DNA: TGTGCCAGCAGCTTTTCCGGGGCGGGATCAGATACGCAGTATTTT. Full variable domain (outside the CDR3, taken from reference TRBV28 and TRBJ2-3): DVKVTQSSRYLVKRTGEKVFLECVQDMDHENMFWYRQDPGLGLRLIYFSYDVKMKEKGDIPEGYSVSREKKERFSLILESASTNQTSMYLCASSFSGAGSDTQYFGPGTRLTVL.

The gene calls are TRBV9 and TRBJ2-1; 8 positions match TRBD2. Germline loops: CDR1 SGDLS, CDR2 YYNGEE. This CDR3 has 16 residues. Losses at the gene ends were 2 bases for V and 6 bases for J; bases not matched to a gene: 10. The CDR3 loop is CASSVPGGPLGNEQFF. The CDR3 DNA sequence: TGTGCCAGCAGCGTCCCGGGAGGGCCCCTCGGCAATGAGCAGTTCTTC.

The rearrangement links TRBV6-5 to TRBJ2-7; D tentatively fits TRBD1 or TRBD2 (6 bases each). CDR1 and CDR2 (germline): MNHEY, SVGAGI. The CDR3 runs 12 residues. V gave up 3 bases and J gave up 7 bases, with 10 bases separating them. The CDR3 nucleotides read TGTGCCAGCAGTTATGTAGGGGGGGAGCAGTACTTC. This translates into CASSYVGGEQYF.

The genes are TRBV4-1 and TRBJ1-1; D unclear. Trimming removed 0 bases at V and 0 bases at J, with 5 bases between. Germline V gene sequence: CDR1 MGHRA, CDR2 YSYEKL. This CDR3 region has 14 residues. Written as DNA, the CDR3 is TGCGCCAGCAGCCAAGATTGGGTGAACACTGAAGCTTTCTTT. As protein: CASSQDWVNTEAFF.

The chain recombines TRBV20-1 with TRBJ2-7, with D uncertain. CDR1 and CDR2 from the germline V gene are DFQATT and SNEGSKA (reference sequence). The CDR3 consists of 11 residues. Trimming removed 6 bases from V and 3 bases from J, with 9 bases in between. The CDR3 sequence is CSALDGYEQYF. The CDR3 nucleotides read TGCAGTGCCCTGGACGGCTACGAGCAGTACTTC.

The rearrangement uses TRBV6-4 and TRBJ2-3; D unresolved. V shed 6 bases and J shed 0 bases, with 7 bases lying between them. This CDR3 region has 13 residues. The germline CDR1 and CDR2 sequences are MRHNA and SNTAGT. The CDR3 loop reads CASSAGSTDTQYF. The DNA of the CDR3 is TGTGCCAGCAGCGCAGGCAGCACAGATACGCAGTATTTT.

Comments on this clone: An end of the junction does not agree with germline; a read error may underlie this. The chain is built from TRBV4-1 and TRBJ2-2, with 10 bases identical to TRBD2. Per germline, CDR1 MGHRA and CDR2 YSYEKL. The CDR3 is made up of 15 amino acids. The CDR3 reads CASSQGTSDTGELFF. As DNA, the CDR3 is TGTGCCAGCAGCCAAGGGACTAGCGACACCGGGGAGCTGTTTTTT.

This clone turned up a few times. The chain recombines TRBV19 with TRBJ2-3; 7 bases are shared with TRBD1. This CDR3 region has 15 residues. J lost 3 bases, V lost 6 bases, and 9 bases had no gene match. Germline CDR1 and CDR2: LNHDA and SQIVND (reference sequence). DNA of the CDR3: TGTGCCAGTAGCCTCTCGGGACAGCTTACAGATACGCAGTATTTT. It translates to CASSLSGQLTDTQYF.

J is TRBJ2-1 and V is TRBV6-4, with 12 nucleotides matching TRBD2. The CDR3 has 15 amino acids. The junction had 0 bases not matched to a gene; V was cut back by 0 bases and J by 6 bases. CDR1 MRHNA and CDR2 SNTAGT come from the germline V gene. The CDR3 reads CASSDSTSGSNEQFF. As DNA, the CDR3 is TGTGCCAGCAGTGACTCGACTAGCGGGAGCAATGAGCAGTTCTTC.

Note on this clone: Relative to the germline gene, one junction end is altered; a read error may explain this. The V call is TRBV6-1, the J call TRBJ2-7, with TRBD2 matching 8 bases. Germline CDR1 MNHNS, CDR2 SASEGT. This CDR3 has 13 amino acids. The CDR3, as DNA: TGTGCCATCAGTGAGAGACTAGCGACCGAGCAGTACTTC. Its translation: CAISERLATEQYF.

The V and J genes are TRBV7-3 and TRBJ1-1; D unresolved. The CDR3 extends over 14 amino acids. The V and J ends lost 5 bases and 1 base respectively, with 11 bases between them. The germline V gene encodes CDR1 SGHTA and CDR2 FQGTGA. CDR3 DNA sequence: TGTGCCAGCAGCATCGACGGAGAGAACACTGAAGCTTTCTTT. Translated, it gives CASSIDGENTEAFF. Full variable domain (remainder filled in from reference TRBV7-3 and TRBJ1-1): GAGVSQTPSNKVTEKGKYVELRCDPISGHTALYWYRQSLGQGPEFLIYFQGTGAADDSGLPNDRFFAVRPEGSVSTLKIQRTERGDSAVYLCASSIDGENTEAFFGQGTRLTVV.

The rearrangement uses TRBV6-4 and TRBJ2-1, with TRBD2 identical over 10 bases. The CDR3 length is 15 residues. Germline V gene data show CDR1 as MRHNA and CDR2 as SNTAGT. V dropped 7 bases and J dropped 0; count of bases not matched to a gene: 3. The CDR3 sequence is CASTPSGGSYNEQFF. Written as DNA, the CDR3 is TGTGCCAGCACCCCTAGCGGGGGCTCCTACAATGAGCAGTTCTTC.

The V gene is TRBV6-5, the J gene TRBJ1-2, with D possibly being TRBD1 (5 bases). The CDR3 is 14 amino acids. Per germline, CDR1 MNHEY and CDR2 SVGAGI. The V gene lost 4 bases and the J gene lost 4 bases, with 13 bases spanning the gap. In DNA, the CDR3 is TGTGCCAGCAGTTTCGGGACGCCCACCTATGGCTACACCTTC. Protein product: CASSFGTPTYGYTF.

The rearrangement links TRBV5-1 to TRBJ2-5; 8 bases are shared with TRBD1. The V gene end was trimmed by 3 bases and the J gene end by 2 bases; junction bases not matched to a gene: 3. CDR3 length: 14 amino acids. CDR1 and CDR2 (germline): SGHRS, YFSETQ. The CDR3 spells CASSSGQGQETQYF. CDR3 DNA: TGCGCCAGCAGCTCAGGACAGGGACAAGAGACCCAGTACTTC.

This clone was seen a single time. The V gene is TRBV6-5, the J gene TRBJ1-1; no definite D call. Germline CDR1 and CDR2: MNHEY and SVGAGI. The length of the CDR3 is 16 residues. V gave up 3 bases and J gave up 0 bases, with 14 bases separating them. Here the CDR3 reads CASSYFGGQLNTEAFF. The CDR3 DNA reads as TGTGCCAGCAGTTATTTCGGAGGGCAGCTGAACACTGAAGCTTTCTTT.

The V and J genes are TRBV4-2 and TRBJ1-4, with 11 bases that match TRBD1. V shed 5 bases and J 7 bases; nucleotides not matched to a gene: 9. The CDR3 length is 16 residues. In germline, CDR1 is LGHNA, CDR2 YNFKEQ. CDR3 sequence reads: CASSLESGTGGEKLFF. The CDR3 DNA reads as TGTGCCAGCAGCTTGGAATCCGGGACAGGGGGTGAAAAACTGTTTTTT.

V gene TRBV6-5 combines with J gene TRBJ1-3, with 11 bases aligning to TRBD1. The CDR3 is 15 residues long. With V trimmed by 4 bases and J by 2 bases, 1 base remained unmatched. Germline V gives CDR1 MNHEY, CDR2 SVGAGI. The CDR3 DNA follows: TGTGCCAGCAGTTTGGACAGGGGGCCTGGAAACACCATATATTTT. This encodes CASSLDRGPGNTIYF.

The chain employs TRBV2 and TRBJ2-2, with 7 bases matching TRBD2. This CDR3 is built from 14 residues. CDR1 is SNHLY and CDR2 is FYNNEI in the germline V gene. Trimming took 7 bases from V and 1 from J; bases not matched to a gene: 3. The CDR3 loop reads CASKIAGNTGELFF. The CDR3 coding sequence is TGTGCCAGCAAGATAGCGGGGAACACCGGGGAGCTGTTTTTT.

V is TRBV7-8 and J is TRBJ1-3, with a weak D call TRBD1 (5 bases). V dropped 5 bases and J dropped 4 bases, with 15 bases sitting between them. Per the germline V gene, CDR1 is SGHVS and CDR2 is FQNEAQ. The CDR3 covers 15 residues. The CDR3 sequence: CASSLAGPYGNTIYF. CDR3 sequence (DNA): TGTGCCAGCAGCCTGGCAGGGCCCTACGGAAACACCATATATTTT. The variable domain in full, with the rest retrieved from reference TRBV7-8 and TRBJ1-3, is GAGVSQSPRYKVAKRGQDVALRCDPISGHVSLFWYQQALGQGPEFLTYFQNEAQLDKSGLPSDRFFAERPEGSVSTLKIQRTQQEDSAVYLCASSLAGPYGNTIYFGEGSWLTVV.

This clone appeared once. The V gene is TRBV9, the J gene TRBJ1-6; a possible D gene is TRBD1 (6 bases). The V gene's germline CDR1 is SGDLS and CDR2 YYNGEE. Trimming stripped 5 bases from V and 11 bases from J, with 14 bases between. The CDR3 has 13 residues. The DNA of the CDR3 is TGTGCCAGCAGTCCGACAGGCAAGGCACCCCTCCACTTT. Amino acid sequence: CASSPTGKAPLHF.

This clone was seen once. V gene TRBV6-1 combines with J gene TRBJ2-1; the D is unclear. V dropped 5 bases and J dropped 3 bases, with 8 bases sitting between them. CDR3 length: 13 residues. The germline V gene encodes CDR1 MNHNS and CDR2 SASEGT. The CDR3 coding sequence is TGTGCCAGCAGTCGGGTTCACTACAATGAGCAGTTCTTC. It encodes CASSRVHYNEQFF.

J is TRBJ2-7 and V is TRBV7-2; 7 bases fit TRBD1. The V segment lost 1 base and the J segment 4 bases; nucleotides outside the gene matches: 7. Germline-derived CDR1 and CDR2 are SGHTA and FQGNSA. The CDR3 contains 15 residues. The CDR3 DNA follows: TGTGCCAGCAGCTTAGTAATGCAGGGGGAGTACGAGCAGTACTTC. Translated: CASSLVMQGEYEQYF.

The chain carries TRBV27 and TRBJ2-1; D is perhaps TRBD2 (6 bases). Germline V gene data show CDR1 as MNHEY and CDR2 as SMNVEV (reference sequence). Between the trimmed V and J ends, which lost 6 bases and 9 bases, there was a span of 15 bases. CDR3 size: 13 residues. In DNA, the CDR3 is TGTGCCAGCAGCACATTGGAGGGCAGTGAGCAGTTCTTC. It encodes CASSTLEGSEQFF.